These 24 T cell receptor beta chains were all obtained from the same sample, sequenced in a study of CD8 T cells in ankylosing spondylitis. Study outcomes and limitations: Ankylosing spondylitis blood seemed to carry a telltale TCR beta motif made of several highly homologous variants.

Using its own MiXCR run on the 5' RACE reads, TCRdb lists one record per CDR3 protein. Among 400,000 to 450,000 distinct CDR3 sequences listed, under 20% were seen once. Antigens for these TCRs are unknown. Sample: blood, either unsorted or a sorted T cell fraction (not recorded which). The receptors were gathered from a male donor with ankylosing spondylitis.

The chain employs TRBV2 and TRBJ2-1, with TRBD1 matching 9 bases. The ends lost 8 bases at V and 1 base at J; junction bases unmatched: 24. In germline, CDR1 is SNHLY, CDR2 FYNNEI. This CDR3 is 21 amino acids long. In nucleotides, the CDR3 is TGTGCCAGCGCTTCTGCCTCTCACAGGGACAGGGTAGGGAGTTCCTACAATGAGCAGTTCTTC. Amino acids: CASASASHRDRVGSSYNEQFF.

This clonotype was seen a few times. The rearrangement joins TRBV18 to TRBJ2-7; perhaps TRBD1 as D (5 bases). Trimming took off 2 bases at V and 1 base at J, with 9 bases between the two ends. Germline V lookup: CDR1 KGHSH, CDR2 LQKENI. CDR3 length: 14 amino acids. The CDR3 protein is CASSPGAGSYEQYF. CDR3 DNA: TGTGCCAGCTCACCAGGGGCCGGATCCTACGAGCAGTACTTC.

This clonotype has more than one count but fewer than ten. The chain joins TRBV6-5 to TRBJ2-4; D uncertain. CDR1 is MNHEY, CDR2 SVGAGI, per germline. The CDR3 runs 13 residues. Trimming pared 0 bases from V and 8 bases from J, leaving 8 bases between. DNA for the CDR3: TGTGCCAGCAGTTACTCACGGGTGGACATTCAGTACTTC. Translation gives CASSYSRVDIQYF.

A few counts support this clonotype. DNA for the CDR3: TGTGCCAGCAGTTACGGAGTTTTCGAGCAGTACTTC. Its protein product is CASSYGVFEQYF. The J gene is TRBJ2-7, the V gene TRBV12-3 or TRBV12-4; D is uncertain. This CDR3 contains 12 residues. Trimming removed 4 bases from V and 6 bases from J, with 10 bases in between.

The chain employs TRBV4-1 and TRBJ1-4; D perhaps matches TRBD1 (5 bases). Germline loops: CDR1 MGHRA, CDR2 YSYEKL. V lost 3 bases to trimming and J lost 7 bases, with 21 bases between them. This CDR3 comprises 17 residues. This chain's CDR3 is CASSHVGRGEKGEKLFF. In nucleotides, the CDR3 is TGCGCCAGCAGCCACGTCGGAAGAGGGGAAAAGGGTGAAAAACTGTTTTTT.

The chain is built from TRBV27 and TRBJ1-1; weak D call: TRBD1 (5 bases). Looked up from germline, CDR1 is MNHEY and CDR2 is SMNVEV (reference sequence). V was trimmed by 8 bases and J by 6 bases, leaving 16 bases between them. The CDR3 is 13 amino acids. The CDR3 sequence is CASARRAGSEAFF. In DNA form, the CDR3 reads TGTGCCAGCGCGCGGAGGGCAGGGTCTGAAGCTTTCTTT.

The rearrangement uses TRBV12-3 or TRBV12-4 and TRBJ2-1; no clear D gene. Between the trimmed V and J ends, which lost 6 bases and 10 bases, there was a span of 16 bases. The CDR3 is made up of 13 amino acids. The CDR3 nucleotides are TGTGCCAGCAGACGAACCGCGGAATTGGAGCAGTTCTTC. Translation gives CASRRTAELEQFF.

This chain connects TRBV5-1 to TRBJ2-1; D unclear. V lost 5 bases to trimming and J lost 3 bases, with 15 bases between them. Germline V gives CDR1 SGHRS, CDR2 YFSETQ. The CDR3 consists of 15 residues. DNA for the CDR3: TGCGCCAGCAGTGCTGTGGTCAGTAGCTACAATGAGCAGTTCTTC. Protein product: CASSAVVSSYNEQFF.

The chain couples TRBV20-1 to TRBJ2-7, with 9 bases identical to TRBD2. From germline, CDR1 is DFQATT and CDR2 SNEGSKA (reference sequence). J lost 5 bases, V lost 4 bases, and 12 bases had no gene match. The CDR3 is 15 amino acids. CDR3 sequence reads: CSANQGGSGSHEQYF. The CDR3, as DNA: TGCAGTGCTAACCAAGGGGGTAGCGGGAGTCACGAGCAGTACTTC.

The J gene is TRBJ2-1, the V gene TRBV10-3; TRBD2 might be the D (7 bases). The CDR3 consists of 16 residues. V lost 7 bases and J lost 9, with 25 bases in between. CDR1 and CDR2 from the germline V gene are ENHRY and SYGVKD. CDR3 sequence (DNA): TGTGCCATCAAAGTCGCTGGAGGGGGGGGGCTTGGTGAGCAGTTCTTC. This encodes CAIKVAGGGGLGEQFF.

The V call is TRBV7-2, the J call TRBJ1-3; the D is unclear. Trimming cost V 0 bases and J 3 bases, with 15 bases left between them. This CDR3 is 17 amino acids long. CDR1 SGHTA and CDR2 FQGNSA come from the germline V gene. DNA for the CDR3: TGTGCCAGCAGCTTAGCCCTCGGTGAGATCGTTGGAAACACCATATATTTT. Translated: CASSLALGEIVGNTIYF.

The V and J genes are TRBV6-1 and TRBJ1-2; no definite D call. Germline lookup yields CDR1 MNHNS and CDR2 SASEGT. The CDR3 loop spans 15 amino acids. The V end lost 7 bases, the J end lost 0 bases, and 15 bases lay between the germline ends. CDR3 region: CASTRGVASNYGYTF. The CDR3, as DNA: TGTGCCAGCACCCGCGGGGTAGCGTCTAACTATGGCTACACCTTC.

The CDR3 nucleotides are TGCAGTGCTGGGAGGGCCCCGAGGGGCACTGAAGCTTTCTTT. Amino acids: CSAGRAPRGTEAFF. V usage is TRBV20-1 and J usage is TRBJ1-1; D possibly corresponds to TRBD1 (5 bases). The CDR3 has 14 amino acids. Trimming stripped 5 bases from V and 4 bases from J, with 17 bases between. Germline V CDR1 and CDR2: DFQATT, SNEGSKA (reference sequence).

This chain uses TRBV12-3 or TRBV12-4 with TRBJ1-3; maybe TRBD1 (5 bases). Deletions cut 3 bases from V and 1 base from J, with 16 bases between. This CDR3 contains 17 residues. CDR3 DNA sequence: TGTGCCAGCAGTTTGGCCCTGGGACCCGGATCTGGAAACACCATATATTTT. This translates into CASSLALGPGSGNTIYF.

This chain connects TRBV28 to TRBJ2-7; 7 bases fit TRBD2. The CDR3 sequence is 14 residues long. Germline V lookup: CDR1 MDHEN, CDR2 SYDVKM. V lost 5 bases and J lost 4; bases outside the gene matches: 8. DNA of the CDR3: TGTGCCAGCAGTATAACCGGACTAGTTTACGAGCAGTACTTC. Its protein product is CASSITGLVYEQYF.

The genes are TRBV20-1 and TRBJ2-7; D is ambiguous. Trimming left V 1 base short and J 4 bases short, with 11 bases between. Germline values: CDR1 DFQATT, CDR2 SNEGSKA (reference sequence). This CDR3 contains 13 residues. The CDR3 loop reads CSARGVGSYEQYF. The CDR3 coding sequence is TGCAGTGCTAGAGGGGTGGGAAGTTACGAGCAGTACTTC.

V gene TRBV20-1 combines with J gene TRBJ1-4; D may be TRBD1 (6 bases). The CDR3 is made up of 16 amino acids. The germline V gene encodes CDR1 DFQATT and CDR2 SNEGSKA (reference sequence). Deletions cut 0 bases from V and 3 bases from J, with 14 bases between. CDR3 DNA: TGCAGTGCTAGAGACCGGGACACCGCCGCTAATGAAAAACTGTTTTTT. This gives the protein CSARDRDTAANEKLFF.

V and J are TRBV15 and TRBJ2-1; tentative D call: TRBD1 (5 bases). The CDR3 runs 17 residues. CDR1 is LNHNV and CDR2 is YYDKDF in the germline V gene (reference sequence). Trimming took 0 bases from V and 0 from J, leaving 12 bases between them. CDR3 nucleotide sequence: TGTGCCACCAGCAGAGATTGGGGCAGAAGCTCCTACAATGAGCAGTTCTTC. It translates to CATSRDWGRSSYNEQFF.

The chain couples TRBV11-1 to TRBJ2-7, with TRBD2 identical over 9 bases. The germline V gene has CDR1 SGHAT and CDR2 FQDESV (reference sequence). V lost 6 bases to trimming and J lost 7 bases; unmatched junction nucleotides: 19. The CDR3 extends over 17 amino acids. CDR3 loop: CASRKNPSSGTSGEQYF. The CDR3 DNA sequence: TGTGCCAGCAGAAAAAACCCTTCTAGCGGGACCTCGGGAGAGCAGTACTTC.

At least ten counts were recorded for this clonotype. V is TRBV12-3 or TRBV12-4 and J is TRBJ1-6; 9 bases align to TRBD1. The CDR3 covers 14 residues. V was pared by 5 bases and J by 8 bases, with 4 bases of the junction left unmatched. As DNA, the CDR3 is TGTGCCAGCAGTAATGGACAGGGGCATTCACCCCTCCACTTT. Protein: CASSNGQGHSPLHF.

This sequence joins TRBV10-2 and TRBJ1-2; D uncertain. With 3 bases removed from V and 2 bases from J, the gap between germline ends came to 7 bases. Germline CDR1 reads WSHSY; CDR2 reads SAAADI. The CDR3 spans 13 residues. CDR3 DNA: TGCGCCAGCAGTGATGGGTACAACTATGGCTACACCTTC. This encodes CASSDGYNYGYTF.

This chain links TRBV20-1 with TRBJ1-5, with 10 bases aligning to TRBD1. Germline assignment: CDR1 DFQATT and CDR2 SNEGSKA (reference sequence). This CDR3 region has 13 residues. The trim removed 7 bases at V and 5 bases at J, leaving 5 bases unmatched. The CDR3 DNA sequence: TGCAGTGGGCAGGACAGGGGGGATCAGCCCCAGCATTTT. Translated, it gives CSGQDRGDQPQHF.

This clonotype appeared many times. The rearrangement uses TRBV12-3 or TRBV12-4 and TRBJ1-1; TRBD1 is a possible D gene (5 bases). V gave up 2 bases and J gave up 4 bases, with 11 bases separating them. The CDR3 has 14 amino acids. The CDR3 loop reads CASSLRGEGTEAFF. CDR3 nucleotide sequence: TGTGCCAGCAGTTTACGGGGCGAGGGCACTGAAGCTTTCTTT.

V usage is TRBV6-2 or TRBV6-3 and J usage is TRBJ2-7; 10 bases line up with TRBD1. The CDR3 has 15 residues. V was pared by 4 bases and J by 4 bases, with 7 bases of the junction left unmatched. Per the germline V gene, CDR1 is MNHEY and CDR2 is SVGEGT. The CDR3 DNA sequence: TGTGCCAGCAGTTCCGAACGACAGGGGGCTTACGAGCAGTACTTC. Its protein product is CASSSERQGAYEQYF.